One sample yielded the 5 T cell receptor beta chains listed below, sequenced in a study of OX40 agonist ivuxolimab in advanced cancers. Generated by immunoSEQ multiplex PCR, the TCRdb table keeps only in-frame clones and is missing some. The sample contains tens of thousands of clones, about 80% of which appear only once. Sample: CD4+ or CD8+ T cells sorted from blood, taken in a trial of the OX40 agonist ivuxolimab. These receptors all stem from an adult with an advanced solid tumor such as melanoma, head and neck, liver or kidney cancer.

This sequence joins TRBV30 and TRBJ1-5, with D tentatively TRBD1 (5 bases). With 1 base removed from V and 3 bases from J, the gap between germline ends came to 16 bases. This CDR3 comprises 16 residues. Germline-derived CDR1 and CDR2 are GTSNPN and SVGIG (reference sequence). The CDR3: CAWSGGVGVVNQPQHF. For the CDR3, the DNA is TGTGCCTGGAGTGGGGGTGTGGGGGTCGTCAATCAGCCCCAGCATTTT.

This clone was seen more than once but under ten times. The rearrangement joins TRBV27 to TRBJ1-5; D not resolved. With 2 bases removed from V and 5 bases from J, the gap between germline ends came to 7 bases. Germline CDR1 MNHEY, CDR2 SMNVEV (reference sequence). The CDR3 runs 13 residues. CDR3 protein: CASSLIGDQPQHF. In nucleotides, the CDR3 is TGTGCCAGCAGTTTAATCGGCGATCAGCCCCAGCATTTT.

The rearrangement joins TRBV7-8 to TRBJ1-2, with D maybe TRBD1 (6 bases). The V and J ends lost 5 bases and 4 bases respectively, with 17 bases between them. Germline-derived CDR1 and CDR2 are SGHVS and FQNEAQ. The CDR3 sequence is 15 residues long. In DNA, the CDR3 is TGTGCCAGCAGCCAAGGGGGAGGTGGCTTCTATGGCTACACCTTC. It encodes CASSQGGGGFYGYTF.

This chain joins TRBV7-2 and TRBJ2-7, with D possibly called TRBD1 or TRBD2 (5 bases each). Trimming pared 7 bases from V and 2 bases from J, leaving 12 bases between. Germline CDR1 reads SGHTA; CDR2 reads FQGNSA. The CDR3 runs 13 residues. The CDR3 loop reads CASKRDGPYEQYF. The CDR3 coding sequence is TGTGCCAGCAAGAGGGACGGGCCCTACGAGCAGTACTTC. Full variable domain (remainder filled in from reference TRBV7-2 and TRBJ2-7): GAGVSQSPSNKVTEKGKDVELRCDPISGHTALYWYRQSLGQGLEFLIYFQGNSAPDKSGLPSDRFSAERTGGSVSTLTIQRTQQEDSAVYLCASKRDGPYEQYFGPGTRLTVT.

This clone was seen only a few times. This chain uses TRBV2 with TRBJ2-7; the D gene is possibly TRBD2 (6 bases). Per germline, CDR1 SNHLY and CDR2 FYNNEI. The CDR3 has 11 residues. Trimming shortened V by 3 bases and J by 9 bases, and 9 bases separated the two germline ends. CDR3 in DNA: TGTGCCAGCAGTGAGGGGGGTGGGCAGTACTTC. Its translation: CASSEGGGQYF.